The present TCR beta chain was sequenced within a study of early T cells in non-severe SARS-CoV-2 infection. For the study at large: Chains from this unsorted whole-blood bulk RNA could not be paired.

This clonotype was counted ten times or more. Individual cDNA molecules received unique molecular identifiers during library preparation. TCRdb re-derived calls from the 5' RACE reads in MiXCR, one entry per CDR3 protein. Of more than 55,000 distinct CDR3 sequences in the sample, about an eighth were seen once. Per germline, CDR1 KGHSH and CDR2 LQKENI. The CDR3 is 14 residues long. The V and J ends lost 4 bases and 4 bases respectively, with 13 bases between them. The chain uses TRBV18 and TRBJ1-2; tentative D call: TRBD1 (5 bases). The clonotype originates from an adult who was a healthcare worker with PCR-confirmed SARS-CoV-2 infection or an uninfected control (not recorded which). Sequenced material: whole blood. In DNA form, the CDR3 reads TGTGCCAGCTCACAGACGCAGGGATTCTATGGCTACACCTTC. This gives the protein CASSQTQGFYGYTF.